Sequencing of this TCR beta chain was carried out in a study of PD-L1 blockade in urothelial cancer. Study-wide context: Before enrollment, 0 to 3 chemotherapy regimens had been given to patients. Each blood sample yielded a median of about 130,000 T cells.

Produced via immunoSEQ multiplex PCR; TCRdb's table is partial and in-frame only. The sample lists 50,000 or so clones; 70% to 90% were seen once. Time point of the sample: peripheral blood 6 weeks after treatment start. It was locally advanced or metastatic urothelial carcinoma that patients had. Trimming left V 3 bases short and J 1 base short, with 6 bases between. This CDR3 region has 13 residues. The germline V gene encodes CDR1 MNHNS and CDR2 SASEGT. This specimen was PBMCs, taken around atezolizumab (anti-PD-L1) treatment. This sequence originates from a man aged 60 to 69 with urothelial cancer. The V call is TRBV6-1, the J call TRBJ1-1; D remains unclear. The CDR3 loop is CASSEAGNTEAFF. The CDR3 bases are TGTGCCAGCAGTGAGGCGGGGAACACTGAAGCTTTCTTT.